These T cell receptor beta chains were read from a single sample in a study of response to subunit inactivated influenza vaccine. From the RT-PCR reads, TCRdb called clonotypes with MiXCR, one entry per CDR3 protein. Of approximately 680,000 distinct CDR3 sequences detected, about 15% appear once; the ten largest clones hold 11%. The sample consisted of PBMCs from blood, taken 11 to 12 days after vaccination. The receptors stem from a man aged 50 or older who received an inactivated influenza vaccine. The CDR3 runs from the conserved cysteine through the conserved F or W. Fields, in order: D gene, V gene, clone size, J gene, CDR3 protein, CDR3 DNA. D genes are given only for firm matches. Some rows mark clone size as missing; the rest say once, few, many or name a class of expanded clone.

-	TRBV6-5	-	TRBJ1-4	CASSYGWTVNEKLFF	TGTGCCAGCAGTTACGGTTGGACAGTGAATGAAAAACTGTTTTTT
-	TRBV28	-	TRBJ2-5	CASRSPGRPVVYF	TGTGCCAGCAGGTCACCAGGACGCCCAGTTGTCTACTTC
-	TRBV10-3	few	TRBJ2-1	CAISELGEQFF	TGTGCCATCAGTGAATTGGGTGAGCAGTTCTTC
TRBD2	TRBV7-2	-	TRBJ2-1	CASSWGLAGGTYNEQFF	TGTGCCAGCAGCTGGGGGCTAGCGGGAGGAACCTACAATGAGCAGTTCTTC
-	TRBV5-1	-	TRBJ1-1	CASSLGVNWEAFF	TGCGCCAGCAGCTTGGGTGTGAATTGGGAAGCTTTCTTT
-	TRBV21-1	few	TRBJ2-1	CASSKVSPSSYNEQFF	TGTGCCAGCAGCAAAGTTTCCCCGAGCTCCTACAATGAGCAGTTCTTC
TRBD1	TRBV6-1	-	TRBJ1-5	CASIPDRGRNQPQHF	TGTGCCAGCATCCCGGACAGGGGCCGAAATCAGCCCCAGCATTTT
TRBD1	TRBV5-6	-	TRBJ1-5	CASSDTGDNQPQHF	TGTGCCAGCAGCGATACAGGGGACAATCAGCCCCAGCATTTT
-	TRBV7-9	-	TRBJ1-2	CASSLVQRGNTF	TGTGCCAGCAGCTTAGTTCAGAGAGGGAACACCTTC
-	TRBV18	few	TRBJ2-2	CASSPPSNTGELFF	TGTGCCAGCTCACCACCCAGCAACACCGGGGAGCTGTTTTTT
-	TRBV12-3/TRBV12-4	many	TRBJ2-7	CASSLIGVSYEQYF	TGTGCCAGCAGTTTAATAGGGGTCTCCTACGAGCAGTACTTC
-	TRBV9	-	TRBJ2-2	CASSVGQTTTGELFF	TGTGCCAGCAGCGTAGGACAGACGACCACCGGGGAGCTGTTTTTT
-	TRBV24-1	few	TRBJ2-2	CATTSGTLTGELFF	TGTGCCACCACGTCCGGGACACTCACCGGGGAGCTGTTTTTT
-	TRBV12-5	-	TRBJ2-7	CASVPPGDPPPSYEQYF	TGTGCTAGTGTCCCGCCGGGGGATCCTCCTCCCTCCTACGAGCAGTACTTC
-	TRBV3-1	few	TRBJ2-3	CASSQDAGTQYF	TGTGCCAGCAGCCAAGACGCGGGCACGCAGTATTTT
-	TRBV12-3/TRBV12-4	-	TRBJ1-1	CASRKTLTGTEAFF	TGTGCCAGCAGAAAGACTCTTACAGGAACTGAAGCTTTCTTT
TRBD1	TRBV6-2/TRBV6-3	-	TRBJ2-4	CASRPGQGAEAKNIQYF	TGTGCCAGCAGACCGGGACAGGGGGCAGAGGCCAAAAACATTCAGTACTTC
TRBD1	TRBV28	few	TRBJ2-1	CASSKTTGTGDCEQFF	TGTGCCAGCAGCAAAACGACCGGGACAGGGGATTGTGAGCAGTTCTTC
TRBD1	TRBV7-8	once	TRBJ2-1	CASSPEGQGARYEQFF	TGTGCCAGCAGCCCAGAGGGGCAGGGGGCAAGGTATGAGCAGTTCTTC
-	TRBV5-1	-	TRBJ1-1	CASSQANLNTEAFF	TGCGCCAGCAGCCAAGCCAACTTGAACACTGAAGCTTTCTTT
TRBD2	TRBV20-1	-	TRBJ2-1	CSARTSGRTYNEQFF	TGCAGTGCTAGGACTAGCGGGAGGACCTACAATGAGCAGTTCTTC
-	TRBV4-3	many	TRBJ2-2	CASSRAWTVPNTGELFF	TGCGCCAGCAGCCGCGCATGGACAGTTCCGAACACCGGGGAGCTGTTTTTT
-	TRBV7-9	many	TRBJ2-5	CASSLSFPVWETQYF	TGTGCCAGCAGCTTAAGTTTTCCGGTGTGGGAGACCCAGTACTTC
-	TRBV6-2/TRBV6-3	-	TRBJ2-7	CASSYRGYFSYEQYF	TGTGCCAGCAGTTACAGAGGGTATTTCTCCTACGAGCAGTACTTC
-	TRBV21-1	-	TRBJ2-5	CASRGPDRVGRETQYF	TGTGCCAGCCGGGGGCCGGACAGGGTGGGACGAGAGACCCAGTACTTC
-	TRBV6-2/TRBV6-3	-	TRBJ1-2	CASALTGMGRYGYTF	TGTGCCAGCGCTTTGACGGGGATGGGTCGGTATGGCTACACCTTC
-	TRBV21-1	-	TRBJ1-5	CASNDPPQHF	TGTGCCAGCAACGACCCACCCCAGCATTTT
TRBD1	TRBV7-9	-	TRBJ2-3	CASSPRDRGGDTQYF	TGTGCCAGCAGCCCGAGGGACAGGGGAGGAGATACGCAGTATTTT
-	TRBV7-3	-	TRBJ2-2	CASSPRFGTGELFF	TGTGCCAGCAGCCCCCGGTTCGGCACCGGGGAGCTGTTTTTT
-	TRBV6-1	-	TRBJ2-6	CASSHGTFSGANVLTF	TGTGCCAGCAGCCATGGGACGTTCTCTGGGGCCAACGTCCTGACTTTC
-	TRBV12-3/TRBV12-4	few	TRBJ2-2	CASSFGYTGELFF	TGTGCCAGCAGTTTTGGGTACACCGGGGAGCTGTTTTTT
-	TRBV28	-	TRBJ2-3	CASTLHHSTDTQYF	TGTGCCAGCACCCTCCATCATAGCACAGATACGCAGTATTTT
TRBD1	TRBV7-8	-	TRBJ1-2	CASSYTGTGVGYTF	TGTGCCAGCAGCTACACCGGGACAGGGGTCGGCTACACCTTC
TRBD1	TRBV10-3	-	TRBJ2-7	CAIRRDREGGQYF	TGTGCCATCCGTAGGGACAGGGAAGGCGGGCAGTACTTC
-	TRBV29-1	few	TRBJ2-7	CSAVRIVPPSYEQYF	TGCAGCGCCGTGAGGATTGTCCCACCCTCCTACGAGCAGTACTTC
TRBD2	TRBV5-1	many	TRBJ2-7	CASSLMGTRLNYEQYF	TGCGCCAGCAGCTTAATGGGGACTAGGCTGAACTACGAGCAGTACTTC
-	TRBV5-1	few	TRBJ1-1	CASSPLDSLNTEAFF	TGCGCCAGCAGCCCCCTGGACAGTCTGAACACTGAAGCTTTCTTT
-	TRBV6-2/TRBV6-3	-	TRBJ2-5	CASSYRLQGAETQYF	TGTGCCAGCAGTTACCGACTCCAAGGGGCGGAGACCCAGTACTTC
-	TRBV7-2	many	TRBJ1-1	CASSLTGVNTEAFF	TGCGCCAGCAGCTTAACGGGGGTAAACACTGAAGCTTTCTTT
-	TRBV12-3/TRBV12-4	few	TRBJ1-2	CASSLVAGHGYTF	TGTGCCAGCAGTTTAGTAGCAGGACATGGCTACACCTTC
-	TRBV27	-	TRBJ2-7	CASRPGAMAVGEQYF	TGTGCCAGCCGCCCCGGGGCCATGGCCGTTGGCGAGCAGTACTTC
-	TRBV2	few	TRBJ2-5	CASSEVMYQETQYF	TGTGCCAGCAGTGAAGTGATGTACCAAGAGACCCAGTACTTC